Listed here is a single TCR beta chain. Data came from immunoSEQ multiplex PCR; TCRdb stores just in-frame clones and leaves some out. Of about 450,000 clones in the sample, around 75% were seen once. Each unsorted sample relied on about 94 million PBMCs as its source of genomic DNA. These data belong to a study of shared clonotypes between healthy human individuals. The germline gives CDR1 LNHDA, CDR2 SQIVND (reference sequence). Trimming left V 6 bases short and J 9 bases short, with 12 bases between. The CDR3 contains 12 residues. The J gene is TRBJ1-5, the V gene TRBV19; the D is unclear. The receptor was isolated from a woman in her thirties or forties in good health. Some clones in this sample may be carry-over from other donors' samples. The sample was PBMCs. In nucleotides, the CDR3 is TGTGCCAGTAGGTTGTTGGGTCGGCCCCAGCATTTT. Translation gives CASRLLGRPQHF.